This TCR beta chain was identified during a study of graft-versus-host responses after intestinal transplantation (dated by TCRdb to 2020 to 2022). For context, the study as a whole: Multivisceral, liver-intestinal, or isolated intestinal transplants were received by the recipients. Every recipient was given anti-thymocyte globulin induction, then maintenance tacrolimus and steroids for about 3 years. After intestinal transplantation, graft-versus-host and host-versus-graft alloreactive T cell clones in the graft, circulation and bone marrow were tracked using bulk TCR-beta CDR3 sequencing. To identify alloreactive clones, pre-transplant mixed lymphocyte reaction products were sequenced and then compared with unstimulated pre-transplant donor and recipient T cells. A cohort of around 25 intestinal transplant recipients, including one retransplant, was enrolled, and a few patients lacking pretransplant specimens were excluded. A peak of at least 4% donor T cells among recipient peripheral blood mononuclear cells was the definition used for donor T cell macrochimerism. Rather than being sequenced by the commercial service, samples from a few later patients were sequenced in-house on an Illumina MiSeq and processed with MiXCR. The full study reports these points: High GvH to HvG T cell clonal ratios were observed in the allografts of patients with donor T cell macrochimerism. GvH clones were detected in recipient bone marrow, and some of these GvH clones were observed earlier in ileal mucosa or blood, consistent with an intestinal mucosal origin. The conclusions were limited by the relatively low number and heterogeneity of the intestinal transplant patients. Peak levels of circulating GvH clones were associated with declines in HvG clones early after transplant.

This specimen's time point label, per the study, means: cells obtained before transplantation from donor or recipient. CD3+CD4+ and CD3+CD8+ populations were FACS-sorted from unstimulated pre-transplant donor and recipient cells taken from spleen or lymph nodes. As for this clone: Which antigen it targets is not known. The input lacks base qualities; no much larger clone sits a single base away.

Trimming takes 2 bases off V and 6 bases off J; junction bases not matched to a gene: 5. The germline V gene gives CDR1 as MDHEN and CDR2 as SYDVKM. The CDR3, cysteine through phenylalanine, is 15 amino acids long. The CDR3 DNA has 45 bases and is translated from base 1. The method was the immunoSEQ multiplex PCR assay. In most patients, genomic DNA was isolated using the Qiagen DNeasy Blood and Tissue Kit and sent frozen to Adaptive Biotechnologies for TCR sequencing. For most patients, high-throughput TCR-beta CDR3 sequencing of genomic DNA was performed by Adaptive Biotechnologies. For the original study's pipeline: Adaptive's ImmunoSEQ software was the source of the TCR sequencing data for around 20 patients, while three other patients were processed with MiXCR and VDJtools. To correct CD4 versus CD8 sorting errors, sequences present in both subsets at a frequency ratio below 5:1 were removed. Because the origin of CDR3 nucleotide sequences shared between donor and recipient could not be assigned, those sequences were removed. Alloreactive clones required at least 2-fold expansion over unstimulated cells and minimum CFSE-low frequency of 0.002% (template counts) or 0.001% (read counts). A clone was considered mappable if detected in the sequenced pre-transplant spleen, lymph node, or MLR CFSE-low populations of the donor or recipient. The cumulative frequency of alloreactive clones was calculated as a percentage of all sequences, weighted by copy number. The source is immuneACCESS, and TCRdb retained only in-frame sequences with V and J called. Part of the clones is not carried over; for the studies checked, unresolved V genes explain less than half of this, and the remainder is unexplained. V and J calls and clone size are as listed in that table; D and trimming were resolved from the DNA. Present in this sample are approximately 79,000 clones, around 84% of which were seen just once. The ten biggest clones cover 0.83% of the sample.

This TCR came from a human donor who received an intestinal transplant. Here the chain combines TRBV28 and TRBJ2-2; 8 bases in the middle match TRBD2. Sequenced here: unstimulated CD4+ T cells sorted from spleen or lymph node cells, sampled before intestinal transplant. DNA sequence: TGTGCCAGCAGTTTAGGGCTAGCGGGCCCCGGGGAGCTGTTTTTT. This codes for CASSLGLAGPGELFF.